One and the same sample provided the 12 T cell receptor beta chains below, sequenced in a study of cytomegalovirus exposure and HLA in healthy donors. The PCR ran on 60 Vbeta and 13 Jbeta primers. The repertoire was sequenced with immunoSEQ multiplex PCR; TCRdb's copy has only in-frame clones and lacks some. The sample consists of about 140,000 clones, over 70% of them appearing once. Material for sequencing was PBMCs. These receptors all come from a woman in her forties in good health and CMV-seronegative.

This clone has more than one count but fewer than ten. The genes are TRBV18 and TRBJ1-1, with TRBD1 identical over 7 bases. CDR1 is KGHSH and CDR2 is LQKENI in the germline V gene. The CDR3 runs 14 residues. J gave up 7 bases and V 3 bases, and 8 bases lay outside the gene matches. CDR3 residues: CASSPNLRGLEAFF. The CDR3 DNA reads TGTGCCAGCTCACCCAACCTTAGGGGGCTTGAAGCTTTCTTT.

This sequence joins TRBV28 and TRBJ2-7, with D perhaps matching TRBD2 (5 bases). V lost 3 bases and J lost 6, with 21 bases in between. CDR3 length: 16 amino acids. The germline V gene encodes CDR1 MDHEN and CDR2 SYDVKM. CDR3 DNA: TGTGCCAGCAGTTTTTCGATTAGAGGGAATGGGCTCGAGCAGTACTTC. It encodes CASSFSIRGNGLEQYF.

The V gene is TRBV28, the J gene TRBJ2-3; D might be TRBD2 (5 bases). Deletions cut 7 bases from V and 0 bases from J, with 14 bases between. The CDR3 runs to 15 residues. Germline V lookup: CDR1 MDHEN, CDR2 SYDVKM. Here the CDR3 reads CASKEVLPSTDTQYF. As DNA, the CDR3 is TGTGCCAGCAAGGAGGTTCTTCCTAGCACAGATACGCAGTATTTT.

The chain recombines TRBV2 with TRBJ2-2; TRBD2 is a possible D gene (7 bases). CDR1 SNHLY and CDR2 FYNNEI come from the germline V gene. Deletions cut 8 bases from V and 6 bases from J, with 13 bases between. The CDR3 extends over 13 amino acids. CDR3 coding DNA: TGTGCCAGCCGAGGGGGGGTCTCCGGGGAGCTGTTTTTT. Its protein product is CASRGGVSGELFF.

V gene TRBV5-6 combines with J gene TRBJ2-5, with no clear D. The J call may be mistaken, given a closer DNA end match to TRBJ2-7. CDR1 and CDR2 from the germline V gene are SGHDT and YYEEEE. The CDR3 spans 12 residues. As DNA, the CDR3 is TGTGCCAGCAGCTTGGATGAATACGAGCAGTACTTC. Translation: CASSLDEYEQYF.

This clone was counted between two and nine times. This chain's CDR3 is CASSPSLGTSLYEQYF. In DNA form, the CDR3 reads TGTGCCAGCAGCCCCAGCCTCGGGACTAGCCTCTACGAGCAGTACTTC. The chain recombines TRBV7-9 with TRBJ2-7; 9 bases align to TRBD2. Trimming at V came to 5 bases and at J to 3 bases, leaving 11 bases not matched to a gene. Germline assignment: CDR1 SEHNR and CDR2 FQNEAQ (reference sequence). The CDR3 is 16 residues long.

The V gene is TRBV4-1, the J gene TRBJ2-5, with D tentatively TRBD1 (5 bases). The length of the CDR3 is 14 residues. Trimming removed 0 bases from V and 7 bases from J, with 12 bases in between. The germline CDR1 and CDR2 sequences are MGHRA and YSYEKL. CDR3 region: CASSQERQGGTQYF. The CDR3 nucleotides read TGCGCCAGCAGCCAAGAGCGTCAGGGTGGGACCCAGTACTTC.

This clone was observed once. The CDR3 here is CASSLAREDPEAFF. In DNA, the CDR3 is TGTGCCAGCAGTTTAGCCAGGGAGGATCCTGAAGCTTTCTTT. The chain combines TRBV28 with TRBJ1-1, with D possibly TRBD1 on 5 matching bases. Germline V gene lookup returns CDR1 MDHEN and CDR2 SYDVKM. CDR3 length equals 14 residues. Trimming shortened V by 2 bases and J by 6 bases, and 13 bases separated the two germline ends.

This chain joins TRBV7-9 and TRBJ2-1, with 8 nucleotides matching TRBD2. The germline CDR1 and CDR2 sequences are SEHNR and FQNEAQ (reference sequence). CDR3 length: 15 residues. Losses at the gene ends were 5 bases for V and 2 bases for J; bases not matched to a gene: 5. The CDR3 is CASSAISGAYNEQFF. The CDR3 bases are TGTGCCAGCAGCGCTATTAGCGGGGCCTACAATGAGCAGTTCTTC.

A single count supports this clone. The chain employs TRBV2 and TRBJ1-4; TRBD1 agrees at 7 bases. V dropped 7 bases and J dropped 0; count of bases not matched to a gene: 5. Germline lookup yields CDR1 SNHLY and CDR2 FYNNEI. This CDR3 is built from 15 residues. The CDR3, as DNA: TGTGCCAGCACGTTTGGGACAGCAACTAATGAAAAACTGTTTTTT. It yields the protein CASTFGTATNEKLFF.

Comments on this clone: Other DNA sequences in this specimen translate into the identical CDR3. CDR3 loop: CASSQSWDREGNQPQHF. CDR3 DNA: TGCGCCAGCAGTCAATCGTGGGACAGGGAGGGCAATCAGCCCCAGCATTTT. V usage is TRBV23-1 and J usage is TRBJ1-5; 9 bases are shared with TRBD1. TRBV23-1 is marked as an open reading frame, function uncertain. V shed 0 bases, J shed 2 bases, and the junction held 5 bases outside the gene matches. The CDR3 has 17 amino acids.

This clone was recorded once. The gene calls are TRBV6-1 and TRBJ2-1; D remains unclear. Trimming removed 6 bases at V and 3 bases at J, with 6 bases between. The CDR3 is made up of 12 amino acids. Germline-derived CDR1 and CDR2 are MNHNS and SASEGT. The CDR3 nucleotides are TGTGCCAGCAGCGAGTACTACAATGAGCAGTTCTTC. This encodes CASSEYYNEQFF.